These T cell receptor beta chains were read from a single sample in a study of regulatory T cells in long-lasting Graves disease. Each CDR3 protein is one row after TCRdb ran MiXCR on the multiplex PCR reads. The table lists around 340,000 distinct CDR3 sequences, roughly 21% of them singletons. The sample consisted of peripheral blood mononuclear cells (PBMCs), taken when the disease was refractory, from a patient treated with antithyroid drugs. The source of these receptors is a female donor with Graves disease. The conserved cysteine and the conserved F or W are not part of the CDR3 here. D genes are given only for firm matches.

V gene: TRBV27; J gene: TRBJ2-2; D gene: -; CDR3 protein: ASSLLSRAANTGELF
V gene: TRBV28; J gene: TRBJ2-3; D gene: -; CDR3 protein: ASSLGRGPDTQY
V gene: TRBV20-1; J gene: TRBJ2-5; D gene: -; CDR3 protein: SARDARLVGETQY
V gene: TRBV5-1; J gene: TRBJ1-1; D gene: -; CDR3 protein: ASSDGGTNTEAF
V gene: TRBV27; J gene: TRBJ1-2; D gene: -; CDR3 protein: ASSPGDALYGYT
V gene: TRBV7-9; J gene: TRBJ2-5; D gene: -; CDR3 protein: ASNARVTETQY
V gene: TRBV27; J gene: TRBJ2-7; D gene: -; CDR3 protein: ASSLGPAYEQY
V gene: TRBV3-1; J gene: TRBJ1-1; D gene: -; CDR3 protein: ASSLISGRKATEAF
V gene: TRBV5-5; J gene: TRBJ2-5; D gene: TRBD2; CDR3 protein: ASSLVPRGVSETQY
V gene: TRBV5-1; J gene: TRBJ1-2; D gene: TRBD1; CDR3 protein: ASSSDRAGYGYT
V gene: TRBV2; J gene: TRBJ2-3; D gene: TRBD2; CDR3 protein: ASSESKGRGGTYTQY
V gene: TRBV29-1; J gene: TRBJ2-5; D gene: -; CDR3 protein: SVDRGGGETQY
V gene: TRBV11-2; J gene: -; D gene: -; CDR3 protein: ASSQRVGVNEQF
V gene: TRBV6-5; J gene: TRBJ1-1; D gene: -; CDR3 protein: ASSYSESARAF
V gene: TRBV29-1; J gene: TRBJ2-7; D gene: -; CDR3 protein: SVERAGSYEQY
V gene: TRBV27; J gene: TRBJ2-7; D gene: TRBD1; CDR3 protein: ARSLRTGVGYEQY
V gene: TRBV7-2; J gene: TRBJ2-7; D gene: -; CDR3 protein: ASSLGGWGGGGQY
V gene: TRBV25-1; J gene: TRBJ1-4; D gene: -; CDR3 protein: ASSEDIISNEKLF
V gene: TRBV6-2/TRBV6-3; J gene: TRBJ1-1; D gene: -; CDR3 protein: ASSFIRETEAF
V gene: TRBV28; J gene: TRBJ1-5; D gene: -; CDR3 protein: ASSLPGLNIGGNQPQH
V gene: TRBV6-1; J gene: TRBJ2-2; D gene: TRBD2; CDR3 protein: ASTGTRGELF
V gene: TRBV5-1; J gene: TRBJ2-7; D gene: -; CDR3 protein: ASSLASNPPYEQY
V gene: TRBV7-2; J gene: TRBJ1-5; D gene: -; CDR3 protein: ASSQEADQAQH
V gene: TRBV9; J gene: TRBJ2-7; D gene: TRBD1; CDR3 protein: ASSSGLGWDRVHEQY
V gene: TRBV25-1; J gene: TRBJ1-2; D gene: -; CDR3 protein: ASTKGTIYGYT
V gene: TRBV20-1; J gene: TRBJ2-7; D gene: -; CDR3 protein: SARRDGTYEQY
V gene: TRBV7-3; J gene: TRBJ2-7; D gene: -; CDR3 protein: ASSLKETGSSYEQY
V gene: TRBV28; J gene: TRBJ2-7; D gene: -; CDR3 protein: ASSLIGRGYEQY
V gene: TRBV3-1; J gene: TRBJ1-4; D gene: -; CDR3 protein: ASSQGGAPREKLF
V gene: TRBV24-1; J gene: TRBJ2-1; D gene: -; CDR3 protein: ATSDSSGRAYNEQF
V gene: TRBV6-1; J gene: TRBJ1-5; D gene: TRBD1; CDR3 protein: GSRDRGSRQPQH
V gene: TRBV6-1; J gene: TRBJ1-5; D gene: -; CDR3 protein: ASSPLRPQPQH
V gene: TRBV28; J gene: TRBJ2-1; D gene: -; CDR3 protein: ASSKAPNEQF
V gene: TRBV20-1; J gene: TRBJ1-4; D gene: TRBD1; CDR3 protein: SVPTGWDSTNEKLF
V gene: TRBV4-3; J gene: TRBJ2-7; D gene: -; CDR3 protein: ASSQAISYEQY
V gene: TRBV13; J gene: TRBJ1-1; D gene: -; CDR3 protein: ASSRYPVEAF
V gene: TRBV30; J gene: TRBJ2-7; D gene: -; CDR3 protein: AWSVKSAGSGEQY
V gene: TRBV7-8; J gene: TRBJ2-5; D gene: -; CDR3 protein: ASSFLGETQY
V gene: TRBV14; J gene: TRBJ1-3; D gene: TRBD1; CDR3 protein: ASSQRGQGPGNTIY
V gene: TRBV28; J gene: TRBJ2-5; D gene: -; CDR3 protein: ASSFMRETQY
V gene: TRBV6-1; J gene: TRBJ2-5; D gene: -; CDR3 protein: ASSERVQGGETQY